The clone carrying this TCR beta chain was seen a few times. Its antigen is currently unknown. MiXCR, run by TCRdb on the 5' RACE reads, gives a single entry per CDR3 protein. The table has around 960,000 distinct CDR3 sequences, approximately 13% seen once; the top ten hold around 1.5%. This specimen belongs to a study of identical twins. Study findings and constraints: There were fewer insertions in abundant cord blood beta clonotypes, but memory repertoires showed no such pattern. The conclusions drew on cross-sectional statistical analysis instead of tracking the same donors.

In addition, the sample was reused for a study of yellow fever vaccine responses in identical twins.

The receptor was derived from a woman aged 18-35 years in good health. Sequencing used PBMCs.

The CDR3 DNA is TGTGCCAGCAGCTTGGCCGTTCTGGGTTCTAATGAAAAACTGTTTTTT. It translates to CASSLAVLGSNEKLFF. The V call is TRBV5-5, the J call TRBJ1-4; no firm D call. Per the germline V gene, CDR1 is SGHKS and CDR2 is YYEKEE (reference sequence). The ends were cut back, 0 bases at V and 3 bases at J, with 12 bases in the middle. The CDR3 length is 16 residues.